Listed below are T cell receptor beta chains from one sample, sequenced in a study of blood T cells in healthy people across ages. Each CDR3 protein is one row after TCRdb ran MiXCR on the 5' RACE reads. The repertoire holds 650,000 to 800,000 distinct CDR3 sequences, with under 55% as singletons. Sample: blood. Receptor source: a man aged 60 to 69 in good health. Each CDR3 is given with its conserved first and last residue. D genes are given only for firm matches. The size of a clone is reported for some rows only, either as once, few or many, or as a class for expanded clones.

d_call j_call v_call clone_size cdr3_aa cdr3_nt
NA TRBJ2-2 TRBV7-2 few CASSFGDGNTGELFF TGTGCCAGCAGCTTTGGGGACGGGAACACCGGGGAGCTGTTTTTT
NA TRBJ1-1 TRBV7-2 NA CASSSRGVKKQEPNTEAFF TGTGCCAGCAGCTCTAGGGGGGTGAAGAAACAGGAACCGAACACTGAAGCTTTCTTT
NA TRBJ2-5 TRBV30 NA CAWSQGETQETQYF TGTGCCTGGAGCCAAGGTGAAACTCAAGAGACCCAGTACTTC
TRBD2 TRBJ2-7 TRBV5-1 NA CASSSTSGGTYNEQYF TGCGCCAGCAGCTCTACTAGCGGGGGTACCTACAATGAGCAGTACTTC
NA TRBJ1-5 TRBV10-3 NA CAISESSQPQHF TGTGCCATCAGTGAGTCAAGTCAGCCCCAGCATTTT
TRBD2 TRBJ2-3 TRBV5-1 NA CASSLASAGLAAPDTQYF TGCGCCAGCAGCTTGGCCTCGGCGGGACTAGCGGCCCCAGATACGCAGTATTTT
TRBD1 TRBJ2-1 TRBV7-2 once CASSSGQVGFNEQFF TGTGCCAGCAGCTCAGGACAGGTAGGGTTCAATGAGCAGTTCTTC
TRBD2 TRBJ2-7 TRBV7-2 NA CASSFGTSLYEQYF TGTGCCAGCAGCTTTGGGACTAGCTTGTACGAGCAGTACTTC
NA TRBJ1-2 TRBV7-9 NA CASLASMDINYGYTF TGTGCCAGCTTAGCCTCCATGGATATCAACTATGGCTACACCTTC
NA TRBJ2-7 TRBV29-1 NA CSVRHLLTYEQYF TGCAGCGTTCGACACCTTCTGACCTACGAGCAGTACTTC
TRBD2 TRBJ2-7 TRBV12-3/TRBV12-4 many CASTNSGASYEQYF TGTGCCAGTACCAATAGCGGGGCCTCCTACGAGCAGTACTTC
NA TRBJ2-7 TRBV28 NA CASRSRTSKKYNEQYF TGTGCCAGCAGGTCCCGGACATCGAAGAAGTACAACGAGCAGTACTTC
TRBD1 TRBJ2-7 TRBV6-6 few CASSYGPGQGAGEQYF TGTGCCAGCAGTTACGGCCCGGGACAGGGGGCAGGTGAGCAGTACTTC
TRBD1 TRBJ2-7 TRBV20-1 NA CSAIIRDRASEQYF TGCAGTGCAATCATCCGGGACAGGGCATCCGAGCAGTACTTC
TRBD1 TRBJ1-6 TRBV30 NA CAWSPVTGGNSPLHF TGTGCCTGGAGTCCAGTGACAGGGGGGAATTCACCCCTCCACTTT
NA TRBJ1-5 TRBV7-2 few CASSPRWAGNQPQHF TGTGCCAGCAGCCCGCGGTGGGCGGGCAATCAGCCCCAGCATTTT
TRBD1 TRBJ2-2 TRBV6-2/TRBV6-3 NA CASSYLRGLVGELFF TGTGCCAGCAGTTACTTGAGGGGGCTGGTCGGGGAGCTGTTTTTT
NA TRBJ1-1 TRBV12-3/TRBV12-4 NA CAGSFLTEAFF TGTGCCGGCAGTTTTCTCACTGAAGCTTTCTTT
NA TRBJ2-7 TRBV10-3 few CATTGTDYEQYF TGTGCCACTACCGGGACCGACTACGAGCAGTACTTC
TRBD1 TRBJ2-1 TRBV5-6 few CASSRQGPGVNEQFF TGTGCCAGCAGCCGACAGGGGCCCGGGGTAAATGAGCAGTTCTTC
TRBD2 TRBJ2-1 TRBV6-2/TRBV6-3 NA CASSSLAGYLYNEQFF TGTGCCAGCAGTTCCCTAGCGGGGTACCTATACAATGAGCAGTTCTTC
NA TRBJ1-2 TRBV4-1 NA CASSQVRTDSIYGYTF TGCGCCAGCAGCCAAGTAAGGACAGACTCCATCTATGGCTACACCTTC
NA TRBJ2-5 TRBV10-2 NA CASSESMVGTQYF TGCGCCAGCAGTGAGTCGATGGTGGGGACCCAGTACTTC
NA TRBJ2-7 TRBV6-2/TRBV6-3 NA CASTSWGRTNTYEQYF TGTGCCAGCACCTCATGGGGGCGGACCAATACCTACGAGCAGTACTTC
NA TRBJ2-6 TRBV6-2/TRBV6-3 many CASSYGGTGANVLTF TGTGCCAGCAGTTACGGGGGGACTGGGGCCAACGTCCTGACTTTC
NA TRBJ2-5 TRBV12-3/TRBV12-4 many CASSLRRDQETQYF TGTGCCAGCAGTTTAAGGAGAGACCAAGAGACCCAGTACTTC
TRBD1 TRBJ2-1 TRBV12-3/TRBV12-4 NA CASMTGDYNEQFF TGTGCCAGCATGACAGGGGACTACAATGAGCAGTTCTTC
NA TRBJ1-2 TRBV29-1 few CSVEDPSARFYGYTF TGCAGCGTTGAAGATCCTTCTGCGAGATTCTATGGCTACACCTTC
NA TRBJ1-2 TRBV21-1 NA CASCSRTGMPRPNYGYTF TGTGCCAGCTGCTCCCGGACGGGAATGCCCCGACCTAACTACGGCTACACCTTC
TRBD2 TRBJ2-5 TRBV6-2/TRBV6-3 NA CASSHPHSGGQETQYF TGTGCCAGCAGTCACCCCCACAGCGGGGGGCAAGAGACCCAGTACTTC
TRBD2 TRBJ2-7 TRBV20-1 NA CSARPERGSYEQYF TGCAGTGCTAGACCCGAGCGGGGATCCTACGAGCAGTACTTC